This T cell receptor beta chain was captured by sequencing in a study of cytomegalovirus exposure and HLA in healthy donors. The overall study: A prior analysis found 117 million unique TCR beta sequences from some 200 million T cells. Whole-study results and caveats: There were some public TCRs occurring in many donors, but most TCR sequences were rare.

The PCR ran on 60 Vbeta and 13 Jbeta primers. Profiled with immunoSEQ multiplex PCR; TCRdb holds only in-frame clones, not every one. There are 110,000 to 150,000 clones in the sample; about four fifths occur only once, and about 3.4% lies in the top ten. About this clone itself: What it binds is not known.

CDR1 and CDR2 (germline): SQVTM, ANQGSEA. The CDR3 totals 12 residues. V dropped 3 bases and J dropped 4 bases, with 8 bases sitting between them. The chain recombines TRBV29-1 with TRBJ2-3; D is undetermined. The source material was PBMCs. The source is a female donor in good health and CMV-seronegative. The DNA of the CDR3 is TGCAGCGTTGATCGTTGGCCAGATACGCAGTATTTT. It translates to CSVDRWPDTQYF.